Listed here is a single T cell receptor (beta chain). The antigen is unknown. This sample was taken from a study of shared clonotypes between healthy human individuals. Samples underwent the assay at deep level. Across several immunoSEQ plates, the genomic DNA of each subset was split evenly. Using immunoSEQ multiplex PCR, the repertoire was profiled, and TCRdb retains in-frame clones only, with some absent. The repertoire holds 600,000 to 800,000 clones, 72% seen once, with about 1.7% in the top ten. CDR3 length: 16 residues. Trimming removed 5 bases from V and 5 bases from J, with 20 bases in between. The germline V gene encodes CDR1 LNHNV and CDR2 YYDKDF (reference sequence). Whole-study findings and limits: The four-donor shared clonotypes exceeded non-shared clonotypes in generation probability, with non-shared ones scoring lower.

This TCR derives from a woman in her 30s in good health. Sequenced: memory CD4+ T cells sorted from blood. Subset given: CD45RA-negative fraction. This chain connects TRBV15 to TRBJ2-3; D possibly corresponds to TRBD2 (5 bases). The CDR3 bases are TGTGCCACCAGCTCCCGTAGCTTGGGCGCGGGAGATACGCAGTATTTT. Translated, it gives CATSSRSLGAGDTQYF.